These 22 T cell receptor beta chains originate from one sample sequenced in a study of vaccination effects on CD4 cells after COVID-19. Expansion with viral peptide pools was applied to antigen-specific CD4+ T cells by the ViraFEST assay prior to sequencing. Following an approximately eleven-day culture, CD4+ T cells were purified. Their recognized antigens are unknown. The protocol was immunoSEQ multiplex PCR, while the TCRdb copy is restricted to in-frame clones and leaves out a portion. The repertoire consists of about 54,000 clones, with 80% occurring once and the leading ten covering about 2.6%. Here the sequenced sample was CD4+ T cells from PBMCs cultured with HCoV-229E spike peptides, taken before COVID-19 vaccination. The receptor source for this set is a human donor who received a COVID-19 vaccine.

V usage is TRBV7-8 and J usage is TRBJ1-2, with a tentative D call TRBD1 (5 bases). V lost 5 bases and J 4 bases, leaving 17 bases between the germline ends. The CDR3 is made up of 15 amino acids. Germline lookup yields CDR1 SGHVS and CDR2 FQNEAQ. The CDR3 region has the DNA TGTGCCAGCAGCCTGGGGACCTCTTGGAGCTATGGCTACACCTTC. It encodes CASSLGTSWSYGYTF. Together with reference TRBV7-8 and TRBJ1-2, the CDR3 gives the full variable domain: GAGVSQSPRYKVAKRGQDVALRCDPISGHVSLFWYQQALGQGPEFLTYFQNEAQLDKSGLPSDRFFAERPEGSVSTLKIQRTQQEDSAVYLCASSLGTSWSYGYTFGSGTRLTVV.

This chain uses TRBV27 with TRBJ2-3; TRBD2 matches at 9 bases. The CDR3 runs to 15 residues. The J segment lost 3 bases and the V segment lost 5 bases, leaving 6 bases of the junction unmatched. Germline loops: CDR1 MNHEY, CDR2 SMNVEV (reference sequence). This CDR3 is CASSTSGLATDTQYF. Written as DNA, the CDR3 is TGTGCCAGCAGTACCTCGGGACTAGCAACAGATACGCAGTATTTT.

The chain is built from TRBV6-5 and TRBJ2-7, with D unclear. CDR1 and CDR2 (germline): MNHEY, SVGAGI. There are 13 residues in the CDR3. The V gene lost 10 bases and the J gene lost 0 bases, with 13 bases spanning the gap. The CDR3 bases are TGTGCCACCGCCCTGGGGTTCTCCTACGAGCAGTACGTC. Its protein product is CATALGFSYEQYV.

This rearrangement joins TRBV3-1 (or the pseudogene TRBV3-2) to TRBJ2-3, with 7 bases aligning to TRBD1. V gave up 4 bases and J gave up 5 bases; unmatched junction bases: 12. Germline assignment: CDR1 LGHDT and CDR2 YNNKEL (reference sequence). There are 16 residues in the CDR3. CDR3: CASSPWSGQGVDTQYF. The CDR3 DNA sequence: TGTGCCAGCAGCCCATGGTCGGGTCAGGGGGTAGATACGCAGTATTTT.

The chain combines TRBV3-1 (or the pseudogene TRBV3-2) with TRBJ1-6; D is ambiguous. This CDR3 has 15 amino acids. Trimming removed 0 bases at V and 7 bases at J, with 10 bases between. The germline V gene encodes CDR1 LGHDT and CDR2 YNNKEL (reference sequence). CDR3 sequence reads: CASSQEGKGNSPLHF. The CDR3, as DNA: TGTGCCAGCAGCCAAGAGGGTAAAGGAAATTCACCCCTCCACTTT.

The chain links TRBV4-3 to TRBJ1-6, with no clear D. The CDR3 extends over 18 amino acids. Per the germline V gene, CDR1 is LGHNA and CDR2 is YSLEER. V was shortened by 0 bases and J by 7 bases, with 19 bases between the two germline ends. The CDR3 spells CASSQDGSYLTPNSPLHF. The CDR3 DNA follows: TGCGCCAGCAGCCAAGATGGGAGCTACCTTACCCCAAATTCACCCCTCCACTTT.

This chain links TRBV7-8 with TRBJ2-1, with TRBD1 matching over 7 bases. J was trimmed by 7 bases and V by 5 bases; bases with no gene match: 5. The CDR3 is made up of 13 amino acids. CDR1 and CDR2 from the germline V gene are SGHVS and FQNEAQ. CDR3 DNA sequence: TGTGCCAGCAGCGCCGAACAGGGGAATGAGCAGTTCTTC. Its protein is CASSAEQGNEQFF.

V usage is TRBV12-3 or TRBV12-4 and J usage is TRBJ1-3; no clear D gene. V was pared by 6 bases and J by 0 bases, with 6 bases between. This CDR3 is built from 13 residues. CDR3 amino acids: CASRLISGNTIYF. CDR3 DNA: TGTGCCAGCAGGTTAATCTCTGGAAACACCATATATTTT.

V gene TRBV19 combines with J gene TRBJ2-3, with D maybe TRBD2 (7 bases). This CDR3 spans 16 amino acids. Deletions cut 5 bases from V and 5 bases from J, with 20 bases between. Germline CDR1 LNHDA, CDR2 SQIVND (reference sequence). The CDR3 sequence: CASSRDGGALIDTQYF. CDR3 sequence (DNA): TGTGCCAGTAGTCGAGATGGGGGGGCGTTAATAGATACGCAGTATTTT. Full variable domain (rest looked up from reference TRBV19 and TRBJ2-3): DGGITQSPKYLFRKEGQNVTLSCEQNLNHDAMYWYRQDPGQGLRLIYYSQIVNDFQKGDIAEGYSVSREKKESFPLTVTSAQKNPTAFYLCASSRDGGALIDTQYFGPGTRLTVL.

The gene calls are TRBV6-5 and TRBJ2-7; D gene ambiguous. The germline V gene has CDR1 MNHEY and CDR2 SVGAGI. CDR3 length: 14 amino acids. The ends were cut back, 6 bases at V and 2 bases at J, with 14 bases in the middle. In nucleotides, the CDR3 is TGTGCCAGCAGATTTGGAGACGGAACCTACGAGCAGTACGTC. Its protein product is CASRFGDGTYEQYV.

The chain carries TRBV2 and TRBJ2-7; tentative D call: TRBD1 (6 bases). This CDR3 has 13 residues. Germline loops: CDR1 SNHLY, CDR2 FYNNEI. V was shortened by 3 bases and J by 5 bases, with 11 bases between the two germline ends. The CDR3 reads CASSDRGTNEQYV. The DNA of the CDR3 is TGTGCCAGCAGTGATAGGGGGACAAACGAGCAGTACGTC.

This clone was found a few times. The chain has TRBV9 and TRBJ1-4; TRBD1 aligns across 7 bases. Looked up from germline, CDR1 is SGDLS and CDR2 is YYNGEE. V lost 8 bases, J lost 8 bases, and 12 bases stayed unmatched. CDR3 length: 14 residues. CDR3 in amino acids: CASARGTEAEKLFF. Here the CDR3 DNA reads TGTGCCAGTGCTCGAGGGACAGAGGCGGAAAAACTGTTTTTT.

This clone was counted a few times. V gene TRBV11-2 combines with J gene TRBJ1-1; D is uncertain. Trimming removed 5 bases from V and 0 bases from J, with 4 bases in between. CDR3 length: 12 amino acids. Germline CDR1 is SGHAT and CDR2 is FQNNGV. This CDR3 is CASSLMNTEAFF. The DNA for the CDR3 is TGTGCCAGCAGCCTAATGAACACTGAAGCTTTCTTT.

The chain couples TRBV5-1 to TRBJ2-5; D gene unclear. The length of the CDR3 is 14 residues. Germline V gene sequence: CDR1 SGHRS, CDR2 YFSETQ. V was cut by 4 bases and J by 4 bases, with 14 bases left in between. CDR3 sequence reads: CASSQPQDRETQYF. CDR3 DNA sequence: TGCGCCAGCAGCCAGCCTCAGGATAGAGAGACCCAGTACTTC.

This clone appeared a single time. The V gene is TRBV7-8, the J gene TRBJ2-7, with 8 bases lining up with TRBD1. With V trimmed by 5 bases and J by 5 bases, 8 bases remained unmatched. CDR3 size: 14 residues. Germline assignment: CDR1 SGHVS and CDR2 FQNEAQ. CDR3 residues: CASSRGQGRDEQYV. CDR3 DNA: TGTGCCAGCAGCCGCGGACAGGGTCGCGACGAGCAGTACGTC.

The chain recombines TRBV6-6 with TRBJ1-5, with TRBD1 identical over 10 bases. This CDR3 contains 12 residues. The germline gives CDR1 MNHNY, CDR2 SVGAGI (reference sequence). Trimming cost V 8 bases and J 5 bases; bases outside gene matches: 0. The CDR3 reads CASGTGDQPQHF. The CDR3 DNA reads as TGTGCCAGCGGGACAGGGGATCAGCCCCAGCATTTT.

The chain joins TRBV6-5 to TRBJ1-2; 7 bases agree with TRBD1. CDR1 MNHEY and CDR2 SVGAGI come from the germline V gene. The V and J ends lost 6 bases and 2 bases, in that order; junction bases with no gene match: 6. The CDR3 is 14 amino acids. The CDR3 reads CASRRQGVNYGYTF. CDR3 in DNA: TGTGCCAGCAGAAGACAGGGAGTAAACTATGGCTACACCTTC.

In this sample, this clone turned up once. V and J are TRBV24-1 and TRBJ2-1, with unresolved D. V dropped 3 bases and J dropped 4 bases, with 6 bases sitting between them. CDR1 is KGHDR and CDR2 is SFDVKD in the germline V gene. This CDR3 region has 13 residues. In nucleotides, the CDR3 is TGTGCCACCAGTGATCCCAGATACAATGAGCAGTTCTTC. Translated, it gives CATSDPRYNEQFF.

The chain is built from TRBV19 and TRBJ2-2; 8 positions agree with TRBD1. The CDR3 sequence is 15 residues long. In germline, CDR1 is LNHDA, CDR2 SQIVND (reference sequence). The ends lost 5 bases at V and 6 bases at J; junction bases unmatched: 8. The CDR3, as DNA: TGTGCCAGTAGTCTTTGGACAGGGAAGGCCGGGGAGCTGTTTTTT. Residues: CASSLWTGKAGELFF.

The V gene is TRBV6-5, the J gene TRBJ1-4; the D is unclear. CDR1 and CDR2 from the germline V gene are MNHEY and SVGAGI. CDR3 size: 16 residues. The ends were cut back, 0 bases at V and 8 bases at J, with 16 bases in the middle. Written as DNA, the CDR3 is TGTGCCAGCAGTTACTCGACTCTCCCGGTGGGGGAAAAACTGTTTTTT. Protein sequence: CASSYSTLPVGEKLFF.

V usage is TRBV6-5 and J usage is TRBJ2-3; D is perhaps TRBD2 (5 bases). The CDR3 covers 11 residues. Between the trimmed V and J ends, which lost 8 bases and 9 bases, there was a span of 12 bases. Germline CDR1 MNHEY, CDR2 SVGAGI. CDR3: CASGEGRTQYF. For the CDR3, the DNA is TGTGCCAGCGGAGAGGGTAGGACGCAGTATTTT.

The CDR3 here is CASSEGFWDRGHYEQYV. The CDR3, as DNA: TGTGCCAGCAGTGAAGGGTTTTGGGACAGGGGACATTACGAGCAGTACGTC. The chain joins TRBV6-1 to TRBJ2-7, with TRBD1 matching over 10 bases. The CDR3 sequence is 17 residues long. Trimming took 1 base from V and 4 from J; bases not matched to a gene: 10. Germline CDR1 and CDR2: MNHNS and SASEGT.